This T cell receptor (beta chain) was sequenced in a study of shared clonotypes between healthy human individuals (dated by TCRdb to between 2020 and 2021). Concerning the study at large: The cohort comprised two women and a few men aged 18 to 49 years. For each donor, CD4 naive and CD4 memory were each run on three plates, CD8 naive on two plates, and CD8 memory on one plate. The study deeply sequenced blood TCR repertoires of about 5 healthy adults to estimate repertoire size and the extent of clonotype sharing between individuals. To increase sequencing depth and limit assay-specific biases, different laboratories used diverse techniques to prepare libraries and sequence TCR repertoires. Leukapheresis yielded between about 0.8 and 8.9 billion PBMCs per donor. Summary of the overall study and its limitations: Sampling was restricted to blood, and TCR repertoires in tissues likely differ from the TCR repertoires found in blood. The small number of donors limited the genetic and exposure-history diversity represented. Pairwise subsampling led to the expectation that sequencing depth would affect the degree of clonotype sharing among donors. Clonotypes shared by all four sorted-subset donors showed higher generation probabilities than non-shared clonotypes. Estimated clonotype richness was generally larger for naive than for memory subsets. Rarefaction of sorted-subset datasets indicated incomplete sequencing despite the large sequencing depth. When a few donors were compared, the shared fraction of clonotypes was about 5.4% for naive CD4, more than 3% for naive CD8, more than 2% for memory CD4, and 0.35% to 0.5% for memory CD8.

Healthy HIV-negative adults with no recently reported acute infections or vaccinations were included as donors. Every donor was a Caucasian adult residing in Nashville, Tennessee, USA. CD4+ T cells were enriched by magnetic negative selection; naive cells were then positively selected on CD45RA, and the negative fraction formed the memory subset. After blood collection by leukapheresis, PBMCs were isolated using Ficoll-Histopaque density gradient centrifugation and then cryopreserved in the vapor phase of liquid nitrogen. Purity and quantity of every magnetically sorted T cell population were checked by analytical flow cytometry. Genomic DNA was isolated from every sorted fraction and measured by UV absorbance on a Nanodrop 2000c. Points on this clone: Its antigen is unknown. No base qualities exist here, and no much larger clone lies one base off it.

CDR1 MDHEN and CDR2 SYDVKM were looked up in the germline V gene. V drops 5 bases and J drops 1 base, leaving 11 bases in between. The CDR3 runs 14 residues from the cysteine to the phenylalanine. Kept here is only the CDR3 DNA, which spans 42 bases and is read in frame from base 1. TCR CDR3 regions were amplified from genomic DNA by multiplex PCR using the deep immunoSEQ assay. For each cell subset, the extracted genomic DNA was distributed evenly across all wells of several immunoSEQ 96-well plates, and each plate served as one replicate. For sorted subsets, about 210 ng of genomic DNA, equivalent to around 29,000 T cell genomes, went into each replicate PCR. Purified libraries were measured with a Qubit 3.0 fluorometer, size-checked on a Bioanalyzer 2100, and measured again with the KAPA Library Quantification kit. Each immunoSEQ 96-well plate was sequenced on its own single-read 150-cycle Illumina NextSeq 550 flow cell. As for the original processing: Because the immunoSEQ output included only junctional sequences and no quality scores, the filtering could not be the same as the filtering used for full-length reads. To assign V/J genes and CDR3, sequences were annotated against IMGT germline references using PyIR, a Python wrapper for IgBLAST v1.9. Any read was removed if the V/J assignment was weak (E-value above 1e-6), the CDR3 was missing, or the read contained stop codons, out-of-frame junctions, or ambiguous translated residues. V3J clonotypes were defined as sequences sharing an identical inferred V gene, J gene, and CDR3 amino acid sequence. Percentage overlap between repertoires was calculated by dividing the number of shared unique clonotypes by the size of the smaller repertoire. Richness of each repertoire was evaluated using RTK rarefaction, the Chao1 estimator, and Recon v2.1 estimates of unobserved clonotypes. For all TCRbeta clonotypes obtained by the gDNA method from a few donors, generation probabilities were computed with OLGA. Held by TCRdb, this immuneACCESS table contains in-frame sequences only and omits some clones. Under half of the omission traces to an unresolved V gene where checked; the cause of the rest is unknown. V and J calls and clone size are those listed in that table; D and trimming were worked out from the DNA. Present in this sample are about 2.4 million clones, approximately 93% of which were seen just once. 0.36% of the sample is held by the ten biggest clonotypes.

The chain was built from TRBV28 and TRBJ2-5; TRBD2 is possibly the D segment (6 matching bases). The clonotype comes from a man aged 18 to 30 in good health. Some clones in this sample may be carry-over from other donors' samples. The sample comprised naive CD4+ T cells from PBMCs. Explained via the paper, the cell subset or site label denotes: CD45RA+ positively selected. The bases read TGTGCCAGCAGTAAATGGGGGGTCCAAGAGACCCAGTACTTC. The translation is CASSKWGVQETQYF.